Listed here are 27 T cell receptor beta chains from one sample, sequenced in a study of blood T cell repertoires in COVID-19. This table comes from immunoSEQ multiplex PCR, and its TCRdb copy is limited to in-frame clones, with some not included. The top ten clones hold around 5.8% of a sample with 60,000 to 95,000 clones, approximately 90% of them seen once. The source material was peripheral blood. The receptors stem from a woman in her 50s with acute or convalescent COVID-19.

V usage is TRBV9 and J usage is TRBJ2-6; unclear D gene. Trimming stripped 2 bases from V and 0 bases from J, with 3 bases between. Germline CDR1 reads SGDLS; CDR2 reads YYNGEE. The CDR3 has 14 amino acids. CDR3 in amino acids: CASSVVSGANVLTF. The CDR3 region has the DNA TGTGCCAGCAGCGTCGTCTCTGGGGCCAACGTCCTGACTTTC.

V and J are TRBV2 and TRBJ2-6; D remains ambiguous. This CDR3 region has 14 residues. The V gene lost 4 bases and the J gene lost 1 base, with 5 bases spanning the gap. Germline loops: CDR1 SNHLY, CDR2 FYNNEI. DNA of the CDR3: TGTGCCAGCAGTGCCCTATCTGGGGCCAACGTCCTGACTTTC. It encodes CASSALSGANVLTF.

The gene calls are TRBV4-2 and TRBJ1-1, with TRBD1 identical over 8 bases. CDR3 size: 15 residues. The V gene's germline CDR1 is LGHNA and CDR2 YNFKEQ. Losses at the gene ends were 5 bases for V and 4 bases for J; bases not matched to a gene: 9. The DNA of the CDR3 is TGTGCCAGCAGCTCCGTCGACAGGGGAGGCACTGAAGCTTTCTTT. Protein: CASSSVDRGGTEAFF.

The chain recombines TRBV27 with TRBJ1-1; a possible D gene is TRBD1 (5 bases). The CDR3 totals 16 residues. Trimming took off 5 bases at V and 3 bases at J, with 19 bases between the two ends. Per germline, CDR1 MNHEY and CDR2 SMNVEV (reference sequence). This CDR3 is CASSPAGRPADTEAFF. The CDR3, as DNA: TGTGCCAGCAGTCCGGCAGGGCGCCCGGCGGACACTGAAGCTTTCTTT.

The CDR3 sequence: CASRPLQGGRDTEAFF. DNA of the CDR3: TGTGCCAGCCGACCTCTTCAAGGGGGGAGGGACACTGAAGCTTTCTTT. This chain joins TRBV19 and TRBJ1-1; D might be TRBD1 (6 bases). The CDR3 runs to 16 residues. The V gene's germline CDR1 is LNHDA and CDR2 SQIVND (reference sequence). Trimming cost V 9 bases and J 3 bases, with 23 bases left between them.

In this sample, this clone turned up a few times. This rearrangement joins TRBV19 to TRBJ2-3; D is ambiguous. The CDR3 length is 14 residues. Germline CDR1 reads LNHDA; CDR2 reads SQIVND (reference sequence). Trimming removed 9 bases from V and 2 bases from J, with 15 bases in between. DNA for the CDR3: TGTGCCAGCTCCTCTCTACTCCCCACAGATACGCAGTATTTT. Its translation: CASSSLLPTDTQYF.

For this clone: An end of the junction differs from the germline gene, which may be a read error. The rearrangement joins TRBV7-8 to TRBJ1-1; tentative D call: TRBD1 (5 bases). The germline V gene encodes CDR1 SGHVS and CDR2 FQNEAQ. The CDR3 is made up of 16 amino acids. The CDR3 region has the DNA TGTGCCAGCAGCCAACTTTTTGGACATATGAACCCTGAAGCTTTCTTT. This translates into CASSQLFGHMNPEAFF.

This clone was picked up one time. V and J are TRBV29-1 and TRBJ2-1; D possibly corresponds to TRBD2 (6 bases). Deletions cut 7 bases from V and 5 bases from J, with 18 bases between. The length of the CDR3 is 14 residues. In germline, CDR1 is SQVTM, CDR2 ANQGSEA. CDR3 coding DNA: TGCAGCGCTCGGCGGGACGGAGGGAACAATGAGCAGTTCTTC. It codes for CSARRDGGNNEQFF.

V is TRBV19 and J is TRBJ1-2, with TRBD1 identical over 9 bases. Germline loops: CDR1 LNHDA, CDR2 SQIVND (reference sequence). The CDR3 is 13 residues long. The V and J ends lost 6 bases and 11 bases, in that order; junction bases with no gene match: 10. CDR3 amino acids: CASRGTGISIYTF. In nucleotides, the CDR3 is TGTGCCAGTAGAGGGACAGGGATTTCCATTTACACCTTC.

The chain is built from TRBV30 and TRBJ1-2; D is undetermined. V shed 0 bases and J shed 2 bases, with 13 bases lying between them. The CDR3 totals 15 residues. Germline V lookup: CDR1 GTSNPN, CDR2 SVGIG (reference sequence). DNA for the CDR3: TGTGCCTGGAGTGTAGATACTTATTTCAACTATGGCTACACCTTC. It is translated as CAWSVDTYFNYGYTF.

This chain uses TRBV18 with TRBJ1-1; D gene uncertain. Germline CDR1 reads KGHSH; CDR2 reads LQKENI. The CDR3 has 14 residues. V was shortened by 2 bases and J by 0 bases, with 7 bases between the two germline ends. The CDR3 bases are TGTGCCAGCTCACCAGGAGAGGTGAACACTGAAGCTTTCTTT. Protein product: CASSPGEVNTEAFF.

The chain joins TRBV15 to TRBJ1-1, with TRBD1 matching 7 bases. CDR3 size: 13 residues. The V and J ends lost 7 bases and 3 bases, in that order; junction bases with no gene match: 5. Germline loops: CDR1 LNHNV, CDR2 YYDKDF (reference sequence). CDR3 coding DNA: TGTGCCACCACCCGACAGGGATACACTGAAGCTTTCTTT. Encoded protein: CATTRQGYTEAFF.

The chain carries TRBV6-5 and TRBJ1-2, with 9 bases aligning to TRBD1. CDR1 and CDR2 from the germline V gene are MNHEY and SVGAGI. The CDR3 length is 15 residues. Losses at the gene ends were 5 bases for V and 4 bases for J; bases not matched to a gene: 8. The chain's CDR3 is CASSPSGQGGYGYTF. Written as DNA, the CDR3 is TGTGCCAGCAGTCCCTCGGGACAGGGAGGCTATGGCTACACCTTC.

This clone has a single count. The rearrangement links TRBV7-9 to TRBJ2-7; TRBD2 agrees at 7 bases. This CDR3 spans 16 amino acids. Germline V gene data show CDR1 as SEHNR and CDR2 as FQNEAQ (reference sequence). V lost 3 bases, J lost 5 bases, and 13 bases stayed unmatched. CDR3 region: CASSFWESRSGDEQYF. CDR3 bases: TGTGCCAGCAGCTTTTGGGAATCGCGGAGCGGGGACGAGCAGTACTTC.

The rearrangement joins TRBV30 to TRBJ1-4; D is unresolved. Germline V gives CDR1 GTSNPN, CDR2 SVGIG (reference sequence). CDR3 length: 14 amino acids. The germline V and J ends were trimmed by 3 bases and 4 bases, with 12 bases remaining between them. CDR3 bases: TGTGCCTGGAGCGCCCTTGGGCTTAATGAAAAACTGTTTTTT. Translation: CAWSALGLNEKLFF.

The V and J genes are TRBV3-1 (or the pseudogene TRBV3-2) and TRBJ2-7; TRBD2 is a possible D gene (7 bases). There are 14 residues in the CDR3. Germline V gene lookup returns CDR1 LGHDT and CDR2 YNNKEL (reference sequence). Deletions cut 3 bases from V and 3 bases from J, with 12 bases between. The CDR3 is CASSQGGGFYEQYF. The DNA for the CDR3 is TGTGCCAGCAGCCAGGGGGGGGGCTTCTACGAGCAGTACTTC.

The chain is built from TRBV18 and TRBJ1-2, with 9 bases lining up with TRBD1. The junction had 6 bases not matched to a gene; V was cut back by 9 bases and J by 4 bases. The length of the CDR3 is 13 residues. Germline V CDR1 and CDR2: KGHSH, LQKENI. The CDR3, as DNA: TGTGCCAGTGCGGGACAGGGCTTCTATGGCTACACCTTC. Its protein product is CASAGQGFYGYTF.

This chain joins TRBV7-2 and TRBJ2-1, with a possible D match to TRBD2 (7 bases). The CDR3 length is 14 residues. V was shortened by 3 bases and J by 9 bases, with 15 bases between the two germline ends. Germline CDR1 is SGHTA and CDR2 is FQGNSA. The CDR3 sequence: CASSFGGPLGEQFF. CDR3 DNA sequence: TGTGCCAGCAGCTTCGGGGGGCCGTTGGGTGAGCAGTTCTTC.

V is TRBV5-4 and J is TRBJ2-5, with TRBD2 matching 12 bases. The junction had 3 bases not matched to a gene; V was cut back by 4 bases and J by 2 bases. The germline V gene has CDR1 SGHNT and CDR2 YYREEE (reference sequence). The CDR3 runs 15 residues. CDR3 residues: CASSAGLAGQETQYF. CDR3 nucleotide sequence: TGTGCCAGCAGCGCCGGACTAGCGGGGCAAGAGACCCAGTACTTC.

This chain connects TRBV5-1 to TRBJ1-2, with D maybe TRBD1 (6 bases). Germline V lookup: CDR1 SGHRS, CDR2 YFSETQ. V was clipped by 1 base and J by 1 base, with 20 bases between them. The CDR3 length is 18 residues. CDR3 region: CASSLSRNREISNYGYTF. The CDR3 DNA reads as TGCGCCAGCAGCTTGTCCCGTAACAGGGAAATAAGTAACTATGGCTACACCTTC.

This chain connects TRBV19 to TRBJ2-7, with D possibly being TRBD1 (7 bases). This CDR3 contains 14 residues. Trimming took 2 bases from V and 4 from J, leaving 12 bases between them. Germline V gives CDR1 LNHDA, CDR2 SQIVND (reference sequence). The CDR3 region is CASSISAGGYEQYF. The CDR3 nucleotides are TGTGCCAGTAGTATAAGTGCAGGGGGGTACGAGCAGTACTTC.

V usage is TRBV19 and J usage is TRBJ1-5; D remains unclear. The CDR3 runs to 13 residues. V was shortened by 5 bases and J by 0 bases, with 5 bases between the two germline ends. Germline CDR1 LNHDA, CDR2 SQIVND (reference sequence). The CDR3: CASSQYSNQPQHF. The DNA of the CDR3 is TGTGCCAGTAGTCAGTATAGCAATCAGCCCCAGCATTTT.

The genes are TRBV21-1 and TRBJ2-1; the table's D call, TRBD2, was not checked against the DNA. TRBV21-1 is shown as a pseudogene. The CDR3 is 13 amino acids. This chain's CDR3 is CASSKGLAGEWFF. CDR3 coding DNA: TGTGCCAGCAGCAAAGGCCTAGCGGGGGAGTGGTTCTTC.

The chain has TRBV5-6 and TRBJ2-2; maybe TRBD1 (6 bases). The CDR3 is 13 residues long. With 3 bases removed from V and 7 bases from J, the gap between germline ends came to 10 bases. Germline values: CDR1 SGHDT, CDR2 YYEEEE. DNA of the CDR3: TGTGCCAGCAGCTCGGACAGCTTCGGGGAGCTGTTTTTT. Amino acids: CASSSDSFGELFF.

The V call is TRBV5-1, the J call TRBJ2-7, with a weak D call TRBD1 (5 bases). The V and J ends lost 2 bases and 3 bases respectively, with 6 bases between them. There are 12 residues in the CDR3. CDR1 is SGHRS and CDR2 is YFSETQ in the germline V gene. The CDR3: CASSLGDYEQYF. The CDR3 DNA follows: TGCGCCAGCAGCTTAGGGGACTACGAGCAGTACTTC.

V and J are TRBV18 and TRBJ2-4; tentatively, D is TRBD1 (5 bases). CDR1 is KGHSH, CDR2 LQKENI, per germline. V shed 2 bases and J shed 0 bases, with 8 bases lying between them. This CDR3 has 15 residues. The CDR3 spells CASSPGRVAKNIQYF. CDR3 bases: TGTGCCAGCTCACCAGGCAGGGTAGCCAAAAACATTCAGTACTTC.

V gene TRBV2 combines with J gene TRBJ1-2; D perhaps matches TRBD1 (5 bases). The germline gives CDR1 SNHLY, CDR2 FYNNEI. The CDR3 contains 16 residues. With 1 base removed from V and 4 bases from J, the gap between germline ends came to 16 bases. The CDR3 coding sequence is TGTGCCAGCAGTGAAGGTGCGGGACCTATGGGCTATGGCTACACCTTC. Amino acids: CASSEGAGPMGYGYTF.